This TCR beta chain was sequenced for a study of T cells in Graves' hyperthyroidism and ophthalmopathy. RNA transcripts provided the source from which TCR beta CDR3 regions were amplified. In the first-round RT-PCR of the TCR CDR3, the HTBI primer set was used. From the multiplex PCR reads, TCRdb called clonotypes with MiXCR, one entry per CDR3 protein. The table includes 500,000 or so distinct CDR3 sequences, roughly 15% detected once. The diagnoses drew upon clinical symptoms, serum thyroxine and TRAb, thyroid ultrasound and orbital computed tomography. This clonotype was seen at least ten times. The antigen is undetermined. General observations from the study: In the analysis, a 13 V-J model separated ophthalmopathy from stable hyperthyroidism. Most clonotypes expanded in thyroid above 0.001 were likewise present in blood.

The V end lost 1 base, the J end lost 0 bases, and 9 bases lay between the germline ends. The CDR3 contains 14 residues. From germline, CDR1 is DFQATT and CDR2 SNEGSKA (reference sequence). The sample was blood. The rearrangement uses TRBV20-1 and TRBJ1-1; D might be TRBD1 (6 bases). The clonotype comes from a young woman with Graves' ophthalmopathy. The CDR3 nucleotides are TGCAGTGCTAGAGGCGGACAGATGAACACTGAAGCTTTCTTT. Translation: CSARGGQMNTEAFF.